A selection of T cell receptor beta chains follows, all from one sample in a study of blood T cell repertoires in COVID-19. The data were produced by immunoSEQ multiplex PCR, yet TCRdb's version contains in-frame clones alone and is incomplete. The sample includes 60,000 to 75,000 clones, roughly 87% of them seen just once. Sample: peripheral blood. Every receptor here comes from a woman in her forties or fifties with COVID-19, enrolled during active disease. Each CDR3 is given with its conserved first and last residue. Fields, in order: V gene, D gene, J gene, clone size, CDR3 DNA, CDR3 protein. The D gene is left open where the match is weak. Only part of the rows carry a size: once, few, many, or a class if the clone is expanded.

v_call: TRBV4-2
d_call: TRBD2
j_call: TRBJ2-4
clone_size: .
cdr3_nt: TGTGCCAGCAGCCAAAATAGCGGGCTAGCCAAAAACATTCAGTACTTC
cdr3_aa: CASSQNSGLAKNIQYF

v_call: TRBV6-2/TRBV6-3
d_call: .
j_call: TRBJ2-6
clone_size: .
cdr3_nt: TGTGCCAGCAGTTACGTTTCGGGAGCGGGCGGGGCCAACGTCCTGACTTTC
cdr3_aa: CASSYVSGAGGANVLTF

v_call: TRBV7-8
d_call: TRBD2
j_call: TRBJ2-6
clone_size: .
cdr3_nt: TGTGCCAGCAGCATCCCTAGGCGGGGGGCCTATACCTCTGGGGCCAACGTCCTGACTTTC
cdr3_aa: CASSIPRRGAYTSGANVLTF

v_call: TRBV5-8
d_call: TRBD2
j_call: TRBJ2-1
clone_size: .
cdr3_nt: TGTGCCAGCAGCCTAGCGGGAGTGGGTTTGTATGAGCAGTTCTTC
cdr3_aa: CASSLAGVGLYEQFF

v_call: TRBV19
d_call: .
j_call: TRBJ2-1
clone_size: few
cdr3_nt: TGTGCCAGTACTGGAGGGGTCGTAGGAAGTGAGCAGTTCTTC
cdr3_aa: CASTGGVVGSEQFF

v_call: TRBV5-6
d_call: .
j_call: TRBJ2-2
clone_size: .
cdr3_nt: TGTGCCAGCAGCTTTGAGTTCACCGGGGAGCTGTTTTTT
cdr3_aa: CASSFEFTGELFF

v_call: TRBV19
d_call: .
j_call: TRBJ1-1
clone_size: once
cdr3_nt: TGTGCCAGTAGTCCTCTAGACAGCACTGGGGCTTTCTTT
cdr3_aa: CASSPLDSTGAFF

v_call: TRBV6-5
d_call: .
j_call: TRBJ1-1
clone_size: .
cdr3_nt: TGTGCCAGCAGAGGTTTACAGCCCACTGAAGCTTTCTTT
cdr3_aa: CASRGLQPTEAFF

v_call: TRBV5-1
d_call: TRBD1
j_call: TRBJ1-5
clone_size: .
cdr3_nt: TGCGCCAGCAGCCAACAGGGGGGGACTAATCAGCCCCAGCATTTT
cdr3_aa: CASSQQGGTNQPQHF

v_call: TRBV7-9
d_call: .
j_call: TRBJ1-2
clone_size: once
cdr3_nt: TGTGCCAGCAGCCCCCTCACTTGGGGACAATTCTATGGCTACACCTTC
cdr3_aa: CASSPLTWGQFYGYTF

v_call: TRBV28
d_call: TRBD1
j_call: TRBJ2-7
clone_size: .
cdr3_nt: TGTGCCAGCAGTCGCCCTCAGGGGGCTGGCGAGCAGTACTTC
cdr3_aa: CASSRPQGAGEQYF

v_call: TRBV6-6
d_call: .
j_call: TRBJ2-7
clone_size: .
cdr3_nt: TGTGCCAGCAGTTACGTCTCTTACGAGCAGTACTTC
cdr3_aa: CASSYVSYEQYF

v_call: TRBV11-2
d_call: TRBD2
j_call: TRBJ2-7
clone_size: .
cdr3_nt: TGTGCCAGCAGCGTGACTAGCGGGAGGTACGAGCAGTACTTC
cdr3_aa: CASSVTSGRYEQYF

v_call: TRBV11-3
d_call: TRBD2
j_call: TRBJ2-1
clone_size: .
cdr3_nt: TGTGCCAGCAGCCCCGGGACTAGCGGGAGGGCGGGCTACAATGAGCAGTTCTTC
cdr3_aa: CASSPGTSGRAGYNEQFF

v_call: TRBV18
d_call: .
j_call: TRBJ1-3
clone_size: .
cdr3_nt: TGTGCCAGCTCCCCGGTGGCTGGAAACACCATATATTTT
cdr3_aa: CASSPVAGNTIYF

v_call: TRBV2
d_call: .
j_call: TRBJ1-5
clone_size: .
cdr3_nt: TGTGCCAGCAGAGTACAGGGAAATCAGCCCCAGCATTTT
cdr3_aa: CASRVQGNQPQHF

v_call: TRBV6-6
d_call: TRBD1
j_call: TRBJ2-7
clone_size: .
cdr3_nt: TGTGCCAGCAGTTACCAGGGACAGGGTGTCGTCGAGCAGTACTTC
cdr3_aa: CASSYQGQGVVEQYF

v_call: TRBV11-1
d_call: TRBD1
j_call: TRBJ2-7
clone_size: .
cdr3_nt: TGTGCCAGCAGCCCGGACAGGCAACTGGGGGAGCAGTACTTC
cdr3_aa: CASSPDRQLGEQYF

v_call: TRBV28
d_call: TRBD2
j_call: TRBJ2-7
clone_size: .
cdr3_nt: TGTGCCAGCAGTTTTTGGACTAGCCAGTACGAGCAGTACTTC
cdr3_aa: CASSFWTSQYEQYF

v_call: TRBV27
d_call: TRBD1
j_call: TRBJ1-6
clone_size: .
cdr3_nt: TGTGCCAGCAGTCCACGACAGGGGGCGTTTTATAATTCACCCCTCCACTTT
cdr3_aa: CASSPRQGAFYNSPLHF

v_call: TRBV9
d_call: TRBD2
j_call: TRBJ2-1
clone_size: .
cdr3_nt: TGTGCCAGCAGCAGACTAGCGGGAACGAATGAGCAGTTCTTC
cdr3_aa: CASSRLAGTNEQFF

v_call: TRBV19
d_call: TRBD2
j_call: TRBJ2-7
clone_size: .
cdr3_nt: TGTGCCAGTAGTAGGGAGGGAGTAGCCTACGAGCAGTACTTC
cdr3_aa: CASSREGVAYEQYF

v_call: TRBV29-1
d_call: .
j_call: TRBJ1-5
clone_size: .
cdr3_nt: TGCAGCGTTGGGGACGGAGGGGCCCAGCATTTT
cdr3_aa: CSVGDGGAQHF

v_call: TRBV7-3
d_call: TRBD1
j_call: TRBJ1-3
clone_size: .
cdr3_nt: TGTGCCAGCAGCCCCGGGACAGGGCTCGGAAACACCATATATTTT
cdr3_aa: CASSPGTGLGNTIYF

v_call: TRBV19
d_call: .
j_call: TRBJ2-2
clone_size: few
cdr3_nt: TGTGCCAGTAGTATAGATCCAGCGGCCTCCGGGGAGCTGTTTTTT
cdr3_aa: CASSIDPAASGELFF

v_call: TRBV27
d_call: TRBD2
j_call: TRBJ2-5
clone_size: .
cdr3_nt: TGTGCCAGCAGTCGACTAGCGGGAGAATTGGAGACCCAGTACTTC
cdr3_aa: CASSRLAGELETQYF

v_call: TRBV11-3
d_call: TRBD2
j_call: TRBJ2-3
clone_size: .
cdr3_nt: TGTGCCAGCAGCTTAGGGACTAGCGAGTACACAGATACGCAGTATTTT
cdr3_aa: CASSLGTSEYTDTQYF

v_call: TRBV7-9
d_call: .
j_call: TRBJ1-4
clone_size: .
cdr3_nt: TGTGCCAGCAGCTTGGGCAGAACTAATGAAAAACTGTTTTTT
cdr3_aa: CASSLGRTNEKLFF

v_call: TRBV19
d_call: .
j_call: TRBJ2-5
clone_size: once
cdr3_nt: TGTGCCAGTAGTCCCCACAGGGGAGGAGAGACCCAGTACTTC
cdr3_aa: CASSPHRGGETQYF

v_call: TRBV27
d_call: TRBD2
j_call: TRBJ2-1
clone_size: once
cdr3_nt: TGTGCCAGCAGTTTACTAGCGGGAGGGCCCCATGAGCAGTTCTTC
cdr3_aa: CASSLLAGGPHEQFF

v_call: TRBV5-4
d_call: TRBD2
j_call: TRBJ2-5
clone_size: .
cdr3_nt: TGTGCCAGCAGCGGAGGGACTAGCGGGAGGGCCGCGGAGACCCAGTACTTC
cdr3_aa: CASSGGTSGRAAETQYF

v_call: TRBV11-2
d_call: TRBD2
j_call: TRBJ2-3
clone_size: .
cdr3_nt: TGTGCCACCACTCGGGTGACTAGCCCCCTGAAGCAGTATTTT
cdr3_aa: CATTRVTSPLKQYF

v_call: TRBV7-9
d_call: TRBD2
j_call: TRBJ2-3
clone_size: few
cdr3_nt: TGTGCCAGCAGCACCGGGACTAGCGGGAGCACAGATACGCAGTATTTT
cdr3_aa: CASSTGTSGSTDTQYF

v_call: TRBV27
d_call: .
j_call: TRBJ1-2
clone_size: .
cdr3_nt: TGTGCCAGCAGTTTATCGGGTCGGGGGAATAACTATGGCTACACCTTC
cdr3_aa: CASSLSGRGNNYGYTF

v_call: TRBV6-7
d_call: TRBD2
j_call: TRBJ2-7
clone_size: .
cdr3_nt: TGTGCCAGCAGTTATCCGCCGACTAGCGGGATCTCCTACGAGCAGTACTTC
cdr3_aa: CASSYPPTSGISYEQYF

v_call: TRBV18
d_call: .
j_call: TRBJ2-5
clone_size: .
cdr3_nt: TGTGCCAGCTCACCCGAATCCACGGCCCGGGCCCAGTACTTC
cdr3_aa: CASSPESTARAQYF

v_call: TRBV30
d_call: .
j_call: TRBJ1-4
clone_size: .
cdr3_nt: TGTGCCTGGAGTGCCGACCCCACGCGGGAAAAACTGTTTTTT
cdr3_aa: CAWSADPTREKLFF

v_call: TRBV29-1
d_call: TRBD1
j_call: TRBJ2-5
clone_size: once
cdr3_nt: TGCAGCGTAGGGGACAGCCTAAGGGGGACCCAGTACTTC
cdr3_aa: CSVGDSLRGTQYF

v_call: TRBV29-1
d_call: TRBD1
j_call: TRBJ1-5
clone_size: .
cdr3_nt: TGCAGCTCTGACAGGGGCAATCAGCCCCAGCATTTT
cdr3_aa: CSSDRGNQPQHF

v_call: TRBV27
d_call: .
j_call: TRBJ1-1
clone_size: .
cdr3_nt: TGTGCCAGCAGTTCGACCGCACTAAGGAACACTGAAGCTTTCTTT
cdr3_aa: CASSSTALRNTEAFF

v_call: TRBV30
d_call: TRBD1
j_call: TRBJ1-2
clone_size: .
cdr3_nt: TGTGCCTGGAGTAGGACAGGGGTCTATGGCTACACCTTC
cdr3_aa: CAWSRTGVYGYTF

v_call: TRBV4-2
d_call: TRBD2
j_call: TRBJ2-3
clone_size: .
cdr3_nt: TGTGCCAGCAGCCAAGGAAGGGCTAGCGGGAGTTTGAACACAGATACGCAGTATTTT
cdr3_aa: CASSQGRASGSLNTDTQYF

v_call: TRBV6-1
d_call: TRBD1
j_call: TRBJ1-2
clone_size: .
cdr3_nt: TGTGCCAGCAGTGAGGGACAGACTTTCTATGGCTACACCTTC
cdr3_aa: CASSEGQTFYGYTF

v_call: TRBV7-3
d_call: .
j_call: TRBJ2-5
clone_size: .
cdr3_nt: TGTGCCAGCAGCCCATCCAGGACTAATCCGTTCCCCCAGTACTTC
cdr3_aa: CASSPSRTNPFPQYF

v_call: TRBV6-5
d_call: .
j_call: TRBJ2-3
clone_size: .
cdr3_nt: TGTGCCAGCAGACCACTAGCAACCCCCACAGATACGCAGTATTTT
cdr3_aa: CASRPLATPTDTQYF